This T cell receptor beta chain was found in a study of Graves' ophthalmopathy and Graves' hyperthyroidism. Study at large: Ophthalmopathy not arising within 18 months of follow-up defined hyperthyroidism as stable.

Concerning this clonotype itself: Its antigen remains unknown.

Patients newly diagnosed with hyperthyroidism, under 2 months' duration, were aged 18 to 65, the study reports. Other autoimmune disease, uncontrolled infection, pregnancy and lactation led to exclusion. Amplification targeted the TCR beta CDR3 regions, with RNA transcripts as the source material. HTBI primers primed a first-round RT-PCR, and a second-round multiplex PCR followed. TCRdb re-analysed the multiplex PCR reads in MiXCR, keeping a single row per CDR3 protein. The sample includes over a million distinct CDR3 sequences, about 36% of them seen just once. The CDR3 loop spans 16 amino acids. J lost 2 bases, V lost 0 bases, and 7 bases had no gene match. Germline assignment: CDR1 MNHEY and CDR2 SMNVEV (reference sequence). Findings of the study overall: Appearing in blood as well were most expanded thyroid clonotypes above 0.001 frequency.

Sample: peripheral blood or thyroid tissue (not recorded which). V gene TRBV27 combines with J gene TRBJ2-7; 7 nucleotides align to TRBD1. This clonotype was sampled from an adult man with Graves' hyperthyroidism. CDR3 residues: CASSLSFRDRTYEQYF. Here the CDR3 DNA reads TGTGCCAGCAGTTTATCGTTCCGGGACAGAACCTACGAGCAGTACTTC.